These 23 T cell receptor beta chains were sequenced from one sample in a study of blood T cell repertoires in COVID-19. TCRdb keeps only in-frame clones here, not all; method: immunoSEQ multiplex PCR. The sample shows over 55,000 clones, 82% of them seen only once. Sequenced: peripheral blood. The receptors were gathered from a woman between 55 and 75 years old with acute or convalescent COVID-19.

The gene calls are TRBV9 and TRBJ2-2, with 13 nucleotides matching TRBD2. This CDR3 spans 18 amino acids. V was pared by 3 bases and J by 3 bases, with 8 bases of the junction left unmatched. Germline V gene sequence: CDR1 SGDLS, CDR2 YYNGEE. CDR3 nucleotides: TGTGCCAGCAGCGAGCAACTAGCGGGGGGGCCGGACACCGGGGAGCTGTTTTTT. Its protein is CASSEQLAGGPDTGELFF.

J is TRBJ2-7 and V is TRBV12-3 or TRBV12-4; D not certain. The germline V and J ends were trimmed by 2 bases and 2 bases, with 7 bases remaining between them. The CDR3 sequence is 13 residues long. The CDR3 nucleotides read TGTGCCAGCAGTTTAACAGTCGCCTACGAGCAGTACTTC. This codes for CASSLTVAYEQYF.

The chain combines TRBV30 with TRBJ2-3, with D possibly being TRBD2 (5 bases). This CDR3 is built from 13 residues. Trimming took off 2 bases at V and 6 bases at J, with 12 bases between the two ends. Germline-derived CDR1 and CDR2 are GTSNPN and SVGIG (reference sequence). CDR3 coding DNA: TGTGCCTGGAGTCGGACTTTTGAGGATACGCAGTATTTT. This translates into CAWSRTFEDTQYF.

CDR3 sequence: CASSLVPGTGGNEQFF. In DNA form, the CDR3 reads TGTGCCAGCAGCTTAGTACCCGGGACAGGGGGCAATGAGCAGTTCTTC. The chain is built from TRBV7-9 and TRBJ2-1, with 11 bases aligning to TRBD1. Germline V gene lookup returns CDR1 SEHNR and CDR2 FQNEAQ (reference sequence). CDR3 size: 16 residues. The trim removed 1 base at V and 6 bases at J, leaving 5 bases unmatched.

The V and J genes are TRBV30 and TRBJ1-5, with 7 bases fitting TRBD1. CDR1 is GTSNPN, CDR2 SVGIG, per germline (reference sequence). Trimming took 2 bases from V and 7 from J; bases not matched to a gene: 8. The CDR3 length is 14 residues. The CDR3 DNA reads TGTGCCTGGAGTCCTACAACAGGGGCCCAGCCCCAGCATTTT. Residues: CAWSPTTGAQPQHF.

The chain couples TRBV7-9 to TRBJ2-5, with D possibly being TRBD2 (5 bases). The CDR3 covers 15 residues. CDR1 is SEHNR, CDR2 FQNEAQ, per germline (reference sequence). Trimming shortened V by 5 bases and J by 2 bases, and 15 bases separated the two germline ends. The CDR3 region is CASSPRGGLQETQYF. DNA for the CDR3: TGTGCCAGCAGCCCTCGAGGAGGCCTGCAAGAGACCCAGTACTTC.

The chain carries TRBV29-1 and TRBJ1-5; TRBD1 might be the D (5 bases). V gave up 6 bases and J gave up 5 bases, with 14 bases separating them. CDR1 and CDR2 from the germline V gene are SQVTM and ANQGSEA. The CDR3 extends over 13 amino acids. In nucleotides, the CDR3 is TGCAGCGTAAAATCTTCGGGGGATCAGCCCCAGCATTTT. It translates to CSVKSSGDQPQHF.

The chain is built from TRBV7-8 and TRBJ2-7; D might be TRBD2 (5 bases). Germline V lookup: CDR1 SGHVS, CDR2 FQNEAQ. V lost 4 bases and J lost 1, with 17 bases in between. The CDR3 is 16 amino acids. In DNA, the CDR3 is TGTGCCAGCAGCTCGGCCTATCGGAGGAATTCCTACGAGCAGTACTTC. This codes for CASSSAYRRNSYEQYF.

The chain links TRBV3-1 (or the pseudogene TRBV3-2) to TRBJ2-1, with 9 bases lining up with TRBD1. V dropped 8 bases and J dropped 9; count of bases not matched to a gene: 14. The CDR3 runs 15 residues. CDR1 and CDR2 (germline): LGHDT, YNNKEL (reference sequence). The CDR3 loop reads CASQLGTGLGGEQFF. For the CDR3, the DNA is TGTGCCAGCCAGCTTGGGACAGGGTTAGGTGGTGAGCAGTTCTTC.

The CDR3 DNA reads TGTGCCAGCAGCCAGAGGACAGATTCACCCCTCCACTTT. Residues: CASSQRTDSPLHF. The chain has TRBV11-2 and TRBJ1-6; D perhaps matches TRBD1 (6 bases). Between the trimmed V and J ends, which lost 5 bases and 8 bases, there was a span of 10 bases. The germline V gene has CDR1 SGHAT and CDR2 FQNNGV. CDR3 length equals 13 residues. Together with reference TRBV11-2 and TRBJ1-6, the CDR3 gives the full variable domain: EAGVAQSPRYKIIEKRQSVAFWCNPISGHATLYWYQQILGQGPKLLIQFQNNGVVDDSQLPKDRFSAERLKGVDSTLKIQPAKLEDSAVYLCASSQRTDSPLHFGNGTRLTVT.

This clone occurred a few times. The chain recombines TRBV2 with TRBJ1-1, with D possibly TRBD1 on 5 matching bases. The germline V gene encodes CDR1 SNHLY and CDR2 FYNNEI. Trimming removed 2 bases from V and 2 bases from J, with 21 bases in between. The CDR3 spans 18 residues. CDR3 DNA: TGTGCCAGCAGTGAATTGTTGGGAGGGGCCGGGGCTAACACTGAAGCTTTCTTT. It yields the protein CASSELLGGAGANTEAFF.

The chain combines TRBV18 with TRBJ1-3; D is undetermined. Trimming pared 5 bases from V and 0 bases from J, leaving 11 bases between. The CDR3 extends over 15 amino acids. In germline, CDR1 is KGHSH, CDR2 LQKENI. The CDR3 DNA reads as TGTGCCAGCTCAATGGACTTGGCCTCTGGAAACACCATATATTTT. Its protein product is CASSMDLASGNTIYF.

The chain employs TRBV7-2 and TRBJ2-3; 8 nucleotides align to TRBD2. CDR3 size: 13 residues. CDR1 is SGHTA and CDR2 is FQGNSA in the germline V gene. V lost 5 bases, J lost 4 bases, and 2 bases stayed unmatched. CDR3 residues: CASSTLAADTQYF. Written as DNA, the CDR3 is TGTGCCAGCAGCACACTAGCGGCAGATACGCAGTATTTT.

The genes are TRBV11-2 and TRBJ1-1; D call uncertain. Germline V gene sequence: CDR1 SGHAT, CDR2 FQNNGV. The V end lost 1 base, the J end lost 2 bases, and 5 bases lay between the germline ends. This CDR3 has 13 amino acids. CDR3 nucleotides: TGTGCCAGCAGCTTAGGTTCAAACACTGAAGCTTTCTTT. Translated: CASSLGSNTEAFF.

This chain links TRBV11-2 with TRBJ1-1; D gene ambiguous. The CDR3 sequence is 14 residues long. CDR1 and CDR2 (germline): SGHAT, FQNNGV. The V gene lost 5 bases and the J gene lost 6 bases, with 16 bases spanning the gap. CDR3 in amino acids: CASSLSLVDSEAFF. The CDR3 DNA reads as TGTGCCAGCAGCCTAAGTCTGGTAGACTCTGAAGCTTTCTTT. Full variable domain (remainder filled in from reference TRBV11-2 and TRBJ1-1): EAGVAQSPRYKIIEKRQSVAFWCNPISGHATLYWYQQILGQGPKLLIQFQNNGVVDDSQLPKDRFSAERLKGVDSTLKIQPAKLEDSAVYLCASSLSLVDSEAFFGQGTRLTVV.

The rearrangement links TRBV7-3 to TRBJ1-1, with TRBD1 matching over 8 bases. Trimming removed 10 bases from V and 1 base from J; junction bases left unmatched: 17. CDR1 and CDR2 from the germline V gene are SGHTA and FQGTGA. The CDR3 is 17 residues long. Written as DNA, the CDR3 is TGTGCCATCCAGCTTAAGACAGGGGAGACGGGGAACACTGAAGCTTTCTTT. Translation: CAIQLKTGETGNTEAFF.

This clone appeared a few times. J is TRBJ2-7 and V is TRBV6-2 or TRBV6-3, with TRBD2 matching 7 bases. The CDR3 length is 14 residues. The V gene's germline CDR1 is MNHEY and CDR2 SVGEGT. V lost 6 bases to trimming and J lost 2 bases; unmatched junction nucleotides: 7. CDR3 sequence reads: CASSNNGGTYEQYF. The CDR3 DNA reads TGTGCCAGCAGCAATAACGGGGGGACCTACGAGCAGTACTTC.

The chain uses TRBV6-5 and TRBJ1-2; 10 bases fit TRBD1. J gave up 8 bases and V 2 bases, and 8 bases lay outside the gene matches. The germline V gene encodes CDR1 MNHEY and CDR2 SVGAGI. The CDR3 length is 15 residues. The CDR3 reads CASSYGQGVVGGYTF. The CDR3 DNA sequence: TGTGCCAGCAGTTACGGACAGGGGGTGGTAGGCGGCTACACCTTC.

The CDR3 bases are TGTGCCAGCACCCCGGACAGGAGTAACTATGGCTACACCTTC. Protein product: CASTPDRSNYGYTF. V gene TRBV2 combines with J gene TRBJ1-2, with TRBD1 identical over 7 bases. CDR1 SNHLY and CDR2 FYNNEI come from the germline V gene. This CDR3 is built from 14 residues. With V trimmed by 7 bases and J by 1 base, 6 bases remained unmatched.

The chain uses TRBV12-5 and TRBJ2-3; no clear D. Germline V lookup: CDR1 LGHNT, CDR2 FRNRAP. There are 12 residues in the CDR3. Trimming pared 5 bases from V and 5 bases from J, leaving 8 bases between. The CDR3 nucleotides are TGTGCTAGTGGTCCCTCGGGAGATACGCAGTATTTT. Translation gives CASGPSGDTQYF.

The gene calls are TRBV19 and TRBJ1-2, with a weak D call TRBD1 (6 bases). The CDR3 consists of 14 residues. The V gene's germline CDR1 is LNHDA and CDR2 SQIVND (reference sequence). Between the trimmed V and J ends, which lost 7 bases and 7 bases, there was a span of 19 bases. CDR3: CASTFPDRLFGYTF. The CDR3 DNA follows: TGTGCCAGTACCTTCCCGGACAGACTTTTTGGCTACACCTTC.

The DNA of the CDR3 is TGTGCCAGCAGAAGCCTGACGGGGAACACCGGGGAGCTGTTTTTT. Amino acids: CASRSLTGNTGELFF. The chain employs TRBV27 and TRBJ2-2; no firm D call. The CDR3 sequence is 15 residues long. CDR1 is MNHEY and CDR2 is SMNVEV in the germline V gene (reference sequence). V lost 6 bases and J 1 base, leaving 12 bases between the germline ends.

The chain recombines TRBV7-6 with TRBJ2-2; 7 bases are a match to TRBD1. This CDR3 has 13 residues. Germline CDR1 is SGHVS and CDR2 is FNYEAQ. With V trimmed by 7 bases and J by 4 bases, 3 bases remained unmatched. In DNA form, the CDR3 reads TGTGCCAGCAACGACAGGGCCACCGGGGAGCTGTTTTTT. This encodes CASNDRATGELFF.